One and the same sample provided the 3 T cell receptor beta chains below, sequenced in a study of blood T cell repertoires in COVID-19. The assay was immunoSEQ multiplex PCR, and TCRdb's table has in-frame clones only and misses some. The sample includes 270,000 or so clones, 80% to 90% seen only once; the top ten take 8% to 9.5%. Source material: peripheral blood. These TCRs come from a woman aged 50 to 65 who had recovered from COVID-19.

The gene calls are TRBV18 and TRBJ1-1; no reliable D call. The length of the CDR3 is 13 residues. Deletions cut 3 bases from V and 6 bases from J, with 11 bases between. In germline, CDR1 is KGHSH, CDR2 LQKENI. The CDR3 DNA reads as TGTGCCAGCTCACCCAGCGAGGGAGCTGAAGCTTTCTTT. It specifies CASSPSEGAEAFF.

The chain links TRBV28 to TRBJ1-2, with D tentatively TRBD1 (6 bases). The CDR3 is made up of 14 amino acids. V lost 2 bases and J lost 2, with 9 bases in between. Germline V gene data show CDR1 as MDHEN and CDR2 as SYDVKM. The CDR3 here is CASSLAGGNYGYTF. CDR3 sequence (DNA): TGTGCCAGCAGTTTAGCGGGGGGCAACTATGGCTACACCTTC.

The genes are TRBV28 and TRBJ1-2; 7 bases map to TRBD1. Germline assignment: CDR1 MDHEN and CDR2 SYDVKM. The CDR3 totals 13 residues. V shed 9 bases, J shed 9 bases, and the junction held 13 bases outside the gene matches. As DNA, the CDR3 is TGTGCCAGTCGGACAGGTTATGTTCATCGCTACACCTTC. Amino acids: CASRTGYVHRYTF.